This TCR beta chain was sequenced during a study of T cell changes during pregnancy in multiple sclerosis (dated by TCRdb to the late 2010s). The study in broad terms: In women with multiple sclerosis, the researchers looked at how the T cell repertoire shifted as pregnancy progressed.

Based on the germline V gene (reference sequence), the CDR1 and CDR2 sequences are SGHNT and YYREEE. Including cysteine and phenylalanine, the CDR3 has 14 amino acids. Just CDR3 DNA is preserved here, 42 bases in frame from base 1. Trimming leaves V shorter by 2 bases and J shorter by 7 bases, with the junction holding 4 bases beyond the gene matches. Turning to this clone: What antigen it recognizes has not been identified. The record has no base qualities; no much larger clone is one base away.

Preparation of the library involved the immunoSEQ multiplex PCR assay. TCRdb provides this immuneACCESS table in a form limited to in-frame rearrangements. Some clones are lacking; in checked studies, under half of them reflect an unresolved V gene, and why the rest are absent is not known. The sample has tens of thousands of clones on record, around 90% of them singletons. The ten top clones hold 0.45% to 0.6% of the sample. The source is a female donor with multiple sclerosis, enrolled in a pregnancy study. The V and J segments used are TRBV5-4 and TRBJ1-4, with 8 middle bases fitting TRBD1. Sequenced material: CD4+ T cells from peripheral blood mononuclear cells, taken in the third trimester of pregnancy. The DNA is as follows: TGTGCCAGCAGCTTCAGGGGGCGCGGTGAAAAACTGTTTTTT. Its translation is CASSFRGRGEKLFF.